These 24 T cell receptor beta chains were sequenced from one sample in a study of T cells in Graves' hyperthyroidism and ophthalmopathy. The CDR3 regions of TCR beta were amplified from RNA transcripts. Primed by the HTBI set, a first-round RT-PCR was run on the TCR CDR3. TCRdb called the multiplex PCR reads again in MiXCR, with one record for every CDR3 protein. This sample has nearly 600,000 distinct CDR3 sequences; over 12% occur once, and the top ten carry around 7%. The sample was blood. The receptor source for this set is a woman aged 18-35 years with Graves' ophthalmopathy.

This clonotype was observed at least ten times. The chain combines TRBV4-1 with TRBJ2-7, with 8 bases lining up with TRBD1. With 4 bases clipped from V and 2 bases from J, the junction kept 10 bases outside the gene matches. CDR1 MGHRA and CDR2 YSYEKL come from the germline V gene. The CDR3 is 16 amino acids. CDR3 in DNA: TGCGCCAGCAGCCCCAGGTCCGGGACAGGCGCCTACGAGCAGTACTTC. This encodes CASSPRSGTGAYEQYF.

This clonotype showed up many times. J is TRBJ2-1 and V is TRBV7-6; D is unclear. The V end lost 2 bases, the J end lost 7 bases, and 9 bases lay between the germline ends. Germline CDR1 reads SGHVS; CDR2 reads FNYEAQ. The CDR3 covers 13 residues. Written as DNA, the CDR3 is TGTGCCAGCAGCTTAAATCCCAGGAATGAGCAGTTCTTC. It specifies CASSLNPRNEQFF.

This clonotype was seen ten or more times. The gene calls are TRBV7-3 and TRBJ2-2; 10 positions agree with TRBD2. Germline CDR1 reads SGHTA; CDR2 reads FQGTGA. This CDR3 is 16 amino acids long. Trimming took 4 bases from V and 4 from J; bases not matched to a gene: 6. The CDR3 reads CASSSPAGGPTGELFF. The CDR3 coding sequence is TGTGCCAGCAGCTCCCCAGCGGGAGGGCCCACCGGGGAGCTGTTTTTT.

This clonotype has only a few counts. The rearrangement uses TRBV10-3 and TRBJ2-1; 11 nucleotides line up with TRBD2. The CDR3 runs to 15 residues. Trimming took 6 bases from V and 4 from J; bases not matched to a gene: 5. Germline V gives CDR1 ENHRY, CDR2 SYGVKD. The CDR3 DNA reads TGTGCCATCAGCCTTGGGACTAGCGGTTACAATGAGCAGTTCTTC. It encodes CAISLGTSGYNEQFF.

With regard to this clonotype: At one end, the junction sequence differs from germline, possibly due to a read error. The J gene is TRBJ1-4, the V gene TRBV12-3 or TRBV12-4; tentatively, D is TRBD1 (6 bases). This CDR3 is built from 14 residues. The CDR3 DNA reads TGTGCCAGCAGTTCCTACAGGGTCGGAGAAAAACCGTTTTTT. Translating it yields CASSSYRVGEKPFF.

The chain joins TRBV5-4 to TRBJ2-7, with 9 bases that match TRBD2. The CDR3 loop spans 16 amino acids. From germline, CDR1 is SGHNT and CDR2 YYREEE (reference sequence). With 2 bases clipped from V and 2 bases from J, the junction kept 8 bases outside the gene matches. The CDR3 region is CASSLTSGRLTYEQYF. In DNA, the CDR3 is TGTGCCAGCAGCTTAACTAGCGGGCGCCTCACCTACGAGCAGTACTTC.

The V and J genes are TRBV4-1 and TRBJ2-1; 12 positions match TRBD2. With V trimmed by 4 bases and J by 8 bases, 15 bases remained unmatched. The CDR3 sequence is 18 residues long. Germline CDR1 reads MGHRA; CDR2 reads YSYEKL. CDR3 amino acids: CASSPHTTRLAGDDEQFF. DNA of the CDR3: TGCGCCAGCAGCCCCCACACCACTAGACTAGCGGGAGACGATGAGCAGTTCTTC.

This chain links TRBV27 with TRBJ2-7, with a weak D call TRBD2 (5 bases). Germline CDR1 MNHEY, CDR2 SMNVEV (reference sequence). CDR3 length: 13 amino acids. V lost 4 bases, J lost 2 bases, and 9 bases lay in between. CDR3 DNA sequence: TGTGCCAGCAGTTATCAGGAGGCCTACGAGCAGTACTTC. Amino acid sequence: CASSYQEAYEQYF.

This clonotype was counted only a few times. The chain couples TRBV9 to TRBJ1-2; D is ambiguous. This CDR3 is built from 13 residues. Germline assignment: CDR1 SGDLS and CDR2 YYNGEE. Between the trimmed V and J ends, which lost 0 bases and 5 bases, there was a span of 8 bases. The CDR3 sequence is CASSVGRSYGYTF. CDR3 DNA: TGTGCCAGCAGCGTAGGGAGGTCTTATGGCTACACCTTC.

This clonotype appeared many times. This chain uses TRBV18 with TRBJ2-7, with D possibly TRBD2 on 5 matching bases. Germline V gives CDR1 KGHSH, CDR2 LQKENI. The CDR3 is made up of 15 amino acids. Trimming left V 4 bases short and J 0 bases short, with 13 bases between. CDR3: CASSLPGYSSYEQYF. The CDR3 coding sequence is TGTGCCAGCTCACTCCCGGGGTACAGCTCCTACGAGCAGTACTTC.

In its sample, this clonotype was seen many times. The gene calls are TRBV9 and TRBJ2-1; 7 nucleotides line up with TRBD1. Germline trimming cut 6 bases from V and 7 bases from J; bases unmatched to any gene: 19. Germline-derived CDR1 and CDR2 are SGDLS and YYNGEE. CDR3 length: 17 residues. CDR3 sequence: CASTRDPARQGGNEQFF. The CDR3, as DNA: TGTGCCAGCACCCGCGACCCCGCGAGACAGGGTGGAAATGAGCAGTTCTTC.

This clonotype was counted ten times or more. V and J are TRBV20-1 and TRBJ2-5; D might be TRBD2 (6 bases). Trimming removed 3 bases from V and 0 bases from J, with 17 bases in between. Germline V gene lookup returns CDR1 DFQATT and CDR2 SNEGSKA (reference sequence). The CDR3 has 16 amino acids. CDR3 in amino acids: CSASGQRDWYQETQYF. Here the CDR3 DNA reads TGCAGTGCTAGCGGGCAGAGGGACTGGTACCAAGAGACCCAGTACTTC.

This clonotype was detected ten times or more. The rearrangement joins TRBV12-3 or TRBV12-4 to TRBJ1-6; maybe TRBD1 (6 bases). CDR3 length: 14 amino acids. The V gene lost 3 bases and the J gene lost 5 bases, with 8 bases spanning the gap. The CDR3, as DNA: TGTGCCAGCAGTTTCTCAGGGGATAATTCACCCCTCCACTTT. Protein: CASSFSGDNSPLHF.

This clonotype has just a few counts. The chain recombines TRBV14 with TRBJ2-7; the D gene is possibly TRBD1 (5 bases). This CDR3 spans 13 amino acids. Trimming cost V 1 base and J 4 bases, with 8 bases left between them. CDR1 and CDR2 (germline): SGHDN, FVKESK. The CDR3 region is CASSQAQGYEQYF. The CDR3, as DNA: TGTGCCAGCAGCCAAGCCCAGGGTTACGAGCAGTACTTC.

Remarks on this clonotype: Possible read error: a much larger clone is one base away. V gene TRBV28 combines with J gene TRBJ2-7, with D possibly TRBD2 on 6 matching bases. The CDR3 runs 13 residues. The germline gives CDR1 MDHEN, CDR2 SYDVKM. As DNA, the CDR3 is TGTGCCAGCAGTTGGGGACTCCTTTACGGGCAGTACTTC. Protein sequence: CASSWGLLYGQYF.

In its sample, this clonotype was seen a few times. The V call is TRBV5-4, the J call TRBJ2-1; 7 bases map to TRBD2. The germline CDR1 and CDR2 sequences are SGHNT and YYREEE (reference sequence). CDR3 length equals 13 residues. Germline trimming cut 2 bases from V and 8 bases from J; bases unmatched to any gene: 4. In DNA form, the CDR3 reads TGTGCCAGCAGCTTTGGACGGGAGGATGAGCAGTTCTTC. The encoded protein is CASSFGREDEQFF.

This chain uses TRBV10-3 with TRBJ1-5; 8 nucleotides match TRBD1. Germline values: CDR1 ENHRY, CDR2 SYGVKD. The CDR3 totals 14 residues. Losses at the gene ends were 4 bases for V and 4 bases for J; bases not matched to a gene: 3. CDR3 in DNA: TGTGCCATCAGTGCGGACAGGGCAAATCAGCCCCAGCATTTT. Its protein product is CAISADRANQPQHF.

In this sample, this clonotype turned up many times. This chain joins TRBV5-6 and TRBJ2-7; 8 positions match TRBD1. This CDR3 is 18 amino acids long. Germline V gives CDR1 SGHDT, CDR2 YYEEEE. V lost 5 bases, J lost 3 bases, and 19 bases stayed unmatched. In nucleotides, the CDR3 is TGTGCCAGCAGTGACGGACAGGGTGGACTACCAAGTTTCTACGAGCAGTACTTC. This sequence encodes CASSDGQGGLPSFYEQYF. Full variable domain (outside the CDR3, taken from reference TRBV5-6 and TRBJ2-7): DAGVTQSPTHLIKTRGQQVTLRCSPKSGHDTVSWYQQALGQGPQFIFQYYEEEERQRGNFPDRFSGHQFPNYSSELNVNALLLGDSALYLCASSDGQGGLPSFYEQYFGPGTRLTVT.

This clonotype was seen repeatedly, ten times or more. The rearrangement joins TRBV6-1 to TRBJ2-5; 9 nucleotides agree with TRBD2. This CDR3 region has 14 residues. J lost 1 base, V lost 11 bases, and 8 bases had no gene match. Per germline, CDR1 MNHNS and CDR2 SASEGT. The CDR3 DNA reads as TGTGCCGTCATGGGCGGGAGGGCCCAAGAGACCCAGTACTTC. Amino acid sequence: CAVMGGRAQETQYF.

This clonotype has a count of ten or more. CDR3 nucleotide sequence: TGTGCCAGCAGTTCGCCTTATACGCAGTATTTT. Translation gives CASSSPYTQYF. The V and J genes are TRBV12-3 or TRBV12-4 and TRBJ2-3; D not resolved. The CDR3 has 11 residues. With 4 bases removed from V and 7 bases from J, the gap between germline ends came to 6 bases.

This rearrangement joins TRBV6-2 or TRBV6-3 to TRBJ2-3; 10 bases align to TRBD2. The germline V gene has CDR1 MNHEY and CDR2 SVGEGT. This CDR3 has 14 residues. The V segment lost 6 bases and the J segment 8 bases; nucleotides outside the gene matches: 8. In nucleotides, the CDR3 is TGTGCCAGCAGGCGACTAGCGGGTTGGAGTACGCAGTATTTT. Encoded protein: CASRRLAGWSTQYF.

This clonotype was seen at least ten times. The CDR3 coding sequence is TGTGCCAGCAGTTTGAGGCCTAGCGGGATCTACAATGAGCAGTTCTTC. Translated, it gives CASSLRPSGIYNEQFF. This rearrangement joins TRBV12-3 or TRBV12-4 to TRBJ2-1, with 9 bases matching TRBD2. After removal of 3 bases from V and 3 bases from J, the junction contained 6 bases not matched to a gene. CDR3 size: 16 residues.

In the case of this clonotype: This may arise from a read error, as a much more abundant clone is one base away. The chain employs TRBV5-5 and TRBJ2-5, with D perhaps TRBD1 or TRBD2 (6 bases each). The CDR3 sequence is 15 residues long. Germline CDR1 and CDR2: SGHKS and YYEKEE (reference sequence). CDR3 nucleotide sequence: TGTGCCAGCGGCTTGGTAGGGGGAGGTGGAGAGACCCAGTACTTC. It encodes CASGLVGGGGETQYF.

This clonotype has a count of ten or more. The chain uses TRBV2 and TRBJ1-4; D is uncertain. The V and J ends lost 4 bases and 0 bases respectively, with 6 bases between them. In germline, CDR1 is SNHLY, CDR2 FYNNEI. The CDR3 sequence is 14 residues long. CDR3 in DNA: TGTGCCAGCAGTGTTGTAGCAACTAATGAAAAACTGTTTTTT. Protein sequence: CASSVVATNEKLFF.